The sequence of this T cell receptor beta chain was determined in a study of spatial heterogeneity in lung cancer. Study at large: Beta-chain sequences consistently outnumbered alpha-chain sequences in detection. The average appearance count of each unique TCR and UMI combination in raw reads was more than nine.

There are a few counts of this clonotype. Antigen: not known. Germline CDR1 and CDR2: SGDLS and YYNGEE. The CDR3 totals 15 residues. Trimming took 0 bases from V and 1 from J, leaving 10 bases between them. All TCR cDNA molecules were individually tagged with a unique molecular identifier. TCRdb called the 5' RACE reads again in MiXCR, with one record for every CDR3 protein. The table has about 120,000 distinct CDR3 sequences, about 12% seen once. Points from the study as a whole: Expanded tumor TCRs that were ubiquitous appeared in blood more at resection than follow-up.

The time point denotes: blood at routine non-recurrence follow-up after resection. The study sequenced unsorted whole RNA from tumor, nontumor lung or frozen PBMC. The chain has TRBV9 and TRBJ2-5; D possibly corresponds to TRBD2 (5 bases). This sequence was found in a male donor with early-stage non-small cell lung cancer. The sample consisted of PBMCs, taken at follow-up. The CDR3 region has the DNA TGTGCCAGCAGCGTAGCTTTCGGGATCCAAGAGACCCAGTACTTC. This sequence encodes CASSVAFGIQETQYF.